The 7 T cell receptor beta chains below were found in one sample sequenced in a study of shared clonotypes between healthy human individuals. TCRdb's table, derived via immunoSEQ multiplex PCR, lists solely in-frame clones and lacks some. The data show approximately 470,000 clones, with 70% to 85% seen just once and about 12% held by the top ten. The sequenced material came from PBMCs. The receptor source for this set is a woman in her thirties or forties in good health. Some clones in this sample may be carry-over from other donors' samples.

For this clone: Other DNA sequences of this sample code for an identical CDR3. V gene TRBV5-1 combines with J gene TRBJ2-6, with D unresolved. Germline CDR1 is SGHRS and CDR2 is YFSETQ. CDR3 size: 16 residues. V lost 0 bases and J lost 0, with 7 bases in between. The CDR3 sequence is CASSLALGSGANVLTF. CDR3 coding DNA: TGCGCCAGCAGCTTGGCCCTGGGCTCTGGGGCCAACGTCCTGACTTTC.

The chain links TRBV27 to TRBJ1-5, with D hard to call. CDR3 length: 13 amino acids. With 4 bases removed from V and 4 bases from J, the gap between germline ends came to 8 bases. From germline, CDR1 is MNHEY and CDR2 SMNVEV (reference sequence). The CDR3: CASSSKVNQPQHF. The CDR3 nucleotides are TGTGCCAGCAGTTCGAAGGTAAATCAGCCCCAGCATTTT.

The rearrangement links TRBV19 to TRBJ2-1, with unresolved D. There are 12 residues in the CDR3. CDR1 and CDR2 from the germline V gene are LNHDA and SQIVND (reference sequence). Between the trimmed V and J ends, which lost 3 bases and 5 bases, there was a span of 5 bases. The CDR3 here is CASSINNNEQFF. DNA for the CDR3: TGTGCCAGTAGTATCAACAACAATGAGCAGTTCTTC.

The V gene is TRBV7-9, the J gene TRBJ2-1; 10 bases agree with TRBD2. Trimming removed 1 base from V and 7 bases from J; junction bases left unmatched: 10. This CDR3 spans 17 amino acids. Germline CDR1 SEHNR, CDR2 FQNEAQ (reference sequence). The CDR3 DNA reads as TGTGCCAGCAGCTTAGATAGGGCTAGCGGGAGTGGGAATGAGCAGTTCTTC. It encodes CASSLDRASGSGNEQFF.

The chain links TRBV30 to TRBJ1-5; unclear D gene. CDR3 size: 13 residues. The V end was cut by 0 bases, the J end by 2 bases, with 5 bases between. CDR1 and CDR2 from the germline V gene are GTSNPN and SVGIG (reference sequence). The CDR3 bases are TGTGCCTGGAGTGTGACCGGCAATCAGCCCCAGCATTTT. This sequence encodes CAWSVTGNQPQHF.

CDR3 DNA sequence: TGTGCCAGCAGTTATGTACAGGGGCTCCACAATGCTTTCTTT. Amino acid sequence: CASSYVQGLHNAFF. J is TRBJ1-1 and V is TRBV6-5, with 7 nucleotides matching TRBD1. V gave up 3 bases and J gave up 11 bases; unmatched junction bases: 12. CDR1 and CDR2 (germline): MNHEY, SVGAGI. The CDR3 consists of 14 residues.

This clone occurred a few times. The rearrangement joins TRBV18 to TRBJ2-7, with D perhaps TRBD1 or TRBD2 (6 bases each). The CDR3 consists of 15 residues. V gave up 2 bases and J gave up 3 bases, with 14 bases separating them. Germline V gene data show CDR1 as KGHSH and CDR2 as LQKENI. Here the CDR3 reads CASSPRGDGYYEQYF. DNA of the CDR3: TGTGCCAGCTCACCAAGGGGGGACGGATACTACGAGCAGTACTTC.